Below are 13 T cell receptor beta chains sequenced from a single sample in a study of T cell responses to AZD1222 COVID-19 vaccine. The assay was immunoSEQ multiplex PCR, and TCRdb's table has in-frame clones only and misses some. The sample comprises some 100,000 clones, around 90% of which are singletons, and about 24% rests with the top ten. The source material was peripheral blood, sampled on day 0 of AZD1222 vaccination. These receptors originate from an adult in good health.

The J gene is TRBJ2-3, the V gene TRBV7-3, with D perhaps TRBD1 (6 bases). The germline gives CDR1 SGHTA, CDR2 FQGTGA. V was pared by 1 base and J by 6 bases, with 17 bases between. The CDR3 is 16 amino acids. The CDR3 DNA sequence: TGTGCCAGCAGCTTAAATTCTGGGACAACCAGGGATACGCAGTATTTT. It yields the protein CASSLNSGTTRDTQYF.

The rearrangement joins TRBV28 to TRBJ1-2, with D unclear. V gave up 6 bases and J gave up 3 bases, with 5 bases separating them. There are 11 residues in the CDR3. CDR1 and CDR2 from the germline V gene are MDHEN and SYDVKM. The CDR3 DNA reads TGTGCCAGCAGCCAAGACTATGGCTACACCTTC. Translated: CASSQDYGYTF.

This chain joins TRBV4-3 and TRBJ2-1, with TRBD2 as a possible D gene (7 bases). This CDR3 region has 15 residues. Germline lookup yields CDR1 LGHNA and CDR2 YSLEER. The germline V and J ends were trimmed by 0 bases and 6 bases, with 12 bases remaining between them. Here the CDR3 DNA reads TGCGCCAGCAGCCAAGATCTGGGGGGGCTCAATGAGCAGTTCTTC. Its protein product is CASSQDLGGLNEQFF.

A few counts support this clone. CDR3 sequence: CASSLEGFNTEAFF. For the CDR3, the DNA is TGTGCCAGCAGTTTAGAAGGGTTTAACACTGAAGCTTTCTTT. The rearrangement uses TRBV6-5 and TRBJ1-1; D gene ambiguous. Trimming removed 4 bases from V and 2 bases from J, with 11 bases in between. This CDR3 has 14 residues. The germline CDR1 and CDR2 sequences are MNHEY and SVGAGI.

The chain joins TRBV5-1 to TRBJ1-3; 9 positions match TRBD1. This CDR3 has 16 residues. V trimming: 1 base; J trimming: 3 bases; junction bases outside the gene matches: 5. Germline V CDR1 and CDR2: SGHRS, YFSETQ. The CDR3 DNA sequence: TGCGCCAGCAGCTTGAGTACAGGGGGCTTTGGAAACACCATATATTTT. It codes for CASSLSTGGFGNTIYF.

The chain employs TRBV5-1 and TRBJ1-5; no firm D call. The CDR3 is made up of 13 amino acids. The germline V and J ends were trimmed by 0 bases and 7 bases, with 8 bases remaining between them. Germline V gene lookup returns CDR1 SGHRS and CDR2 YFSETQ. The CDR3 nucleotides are TGCGCCAGCAGCTTGGCCGGAGGGCAGCCCCAGCATTTT. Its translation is CASSLAGGQPQHF.

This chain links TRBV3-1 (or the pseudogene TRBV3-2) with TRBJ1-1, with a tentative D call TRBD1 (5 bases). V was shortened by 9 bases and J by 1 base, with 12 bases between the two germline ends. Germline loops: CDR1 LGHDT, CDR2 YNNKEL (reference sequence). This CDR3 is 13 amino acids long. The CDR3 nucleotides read TGTGCCAGTGCGAAGACAGAGAACACTGAAGCTTTCTTT. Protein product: CASAKTENTEAFF.

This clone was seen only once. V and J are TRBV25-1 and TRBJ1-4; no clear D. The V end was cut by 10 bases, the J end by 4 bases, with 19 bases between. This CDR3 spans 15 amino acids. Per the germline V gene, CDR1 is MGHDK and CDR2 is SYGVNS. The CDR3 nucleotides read TGTGCCAAAGACCCGGCCGAGGTGGGTAATGAAAAACTGTTTTTT. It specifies CAKDPAEVGNEKLFF.

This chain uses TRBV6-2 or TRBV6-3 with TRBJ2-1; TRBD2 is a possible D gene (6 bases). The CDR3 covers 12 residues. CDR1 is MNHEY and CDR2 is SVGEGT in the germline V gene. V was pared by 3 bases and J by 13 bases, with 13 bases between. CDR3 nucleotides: TGTGCCAGCAGTTATGGGGACTCGACCCAGTTCTTC. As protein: CASSYGDSTQFF.

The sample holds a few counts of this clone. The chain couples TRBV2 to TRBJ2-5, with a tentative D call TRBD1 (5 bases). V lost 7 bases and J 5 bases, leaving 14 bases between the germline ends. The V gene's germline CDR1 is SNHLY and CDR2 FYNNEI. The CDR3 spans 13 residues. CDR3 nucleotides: TGTGCCAGCATGGCAGACAGCCCGGAGACCCAGTACTTC. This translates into CASMADSPETQYF.

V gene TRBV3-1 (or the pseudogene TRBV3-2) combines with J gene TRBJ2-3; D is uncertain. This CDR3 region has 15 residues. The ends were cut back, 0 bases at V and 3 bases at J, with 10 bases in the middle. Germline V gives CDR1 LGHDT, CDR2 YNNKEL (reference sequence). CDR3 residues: CASSQENTVTDTQYF. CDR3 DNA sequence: TGTGCCAGCAGCCAAGAGAATACGGTGACAGATACGCAGTATTTT.

The DNA for the CDR3 is TGTGCCAGCAGCTTAGCGTCCAGCGTTTTCTACGAGCAGTACTTC. Translating it yields CASSLASSVFYEQYF. The rearrangement uses TRBV7-9 and TRBJ2-7; D ambiguous. This CDR3 is built from 15 residues. From germline, CDR1 is SEHNR and CDR2 FQNEAQ (reference sequence). V lost 0 bases and J 3 bases, leaving 12 bases between the germline ends.

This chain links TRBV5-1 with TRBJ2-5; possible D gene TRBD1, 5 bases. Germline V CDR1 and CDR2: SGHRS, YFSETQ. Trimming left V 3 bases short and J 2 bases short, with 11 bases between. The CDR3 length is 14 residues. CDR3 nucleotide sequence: TGCGCCAGCAGCTCCCCAGGGAAACAAGAGACCCAGTACTTC. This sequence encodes CASSSPGKQETQYF.